This T cell receptor (beta chain) is drawn from a study of cytomegalovirus exposure and HLA in healthy donors. V shed 8 bases and J 2 bases; nucleotides not matched to a gene: 15. The CDR3 sequence is 16 residues long. The germline V gene encodes CDR1 SGHTA and CDR2 FQGNSA. TCRdb's table, derived via immunoSEQ multiplex PCR, lists solely in-frame clones and lacks some. The table records more than 130,000 clones, almost 90% of them present only once. This chain joins TRBV7-2 and TRBJ2-7; 7 bases fit TRBD1. Sequenced: PBMCs. This receptor was identified in a woman under 30 in good health and CMV-seropositive. The CDR3 sequence: CASRIGGAGLTYEQYF. CDR3 DNA: TGTGCCAGCCGGATAGGGGGCGCGGGCCTCACCTACGAGCAGTACTTC.